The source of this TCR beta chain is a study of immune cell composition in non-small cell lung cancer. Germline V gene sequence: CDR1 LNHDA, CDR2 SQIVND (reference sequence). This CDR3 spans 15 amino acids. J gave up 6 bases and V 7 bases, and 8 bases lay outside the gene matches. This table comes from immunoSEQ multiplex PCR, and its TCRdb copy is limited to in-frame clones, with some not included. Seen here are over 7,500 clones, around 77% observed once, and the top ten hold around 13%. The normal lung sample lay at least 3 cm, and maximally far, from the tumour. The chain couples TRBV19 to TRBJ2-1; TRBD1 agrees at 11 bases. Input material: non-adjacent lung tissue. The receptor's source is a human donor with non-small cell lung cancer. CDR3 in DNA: TGTGCCAGTACCATAGCGGGGACAGGGGGCAATGAGCAGTTCTTC. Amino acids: CASTIAGTGGNEQFF.